One and the same sample provided the 19 T cell receptor beta chains below, sequenced in a study of T cell changes during pregnancy in multiple sclerosis. Produced via immunoSEQ multiplex PCR; TCRdb's table is partial and in-frame only. The sample holds about 84,000 clones, 90% to 95% seen once. Sequencing was performed on peripheral blood, taken in the second trimester of pregnancy. These receptors were taken from a female donor in good health, enrolled as a control in a pregnancy study.

This chain connects TRBV4-2 to TRBJ2-7, with 13 positions matching TRBD2. V shed 3 bases and J 2 bases; nucleotides not matched to a gene: 7. The CDR3 contains 17 residues. Germline loops: CDR1 LGHNA, CDR2 YNFKEQ. CDR3: CASSQEGLAGRTYEQYF. The CDR3 DNA follows: TGTGCCAGCAGCCAGGAGGGACTAGCGGGACGAACCTACGAGCAGTACTTC.

This chain connects TRBV4-1 to TRBJ1-2; TRBD1 is a possible D gene (5 bases). V was shortened by 7 bases and J by 4 bases, with 10 bases between the two germline ends. The CDR3 is made up of 12 amino acids. Germline V CDR1 and CDR2: MGHRA, YSYEKL. The CDR3 sequence is CASNGGGYGYTF. The DNA of the CDR3 is TGCGCCAGCAACGGGGGTGGCTATGGCTACACCTTC.

The chain recombines TRBV6-4 with TRBJ1-5; possibly TRBD1 for D (6 bases). Germline V gene data show CDR1 as MRHNA and CDR2 as SNTAGT. This CDR3 region has 13 residues. V gave up 4 bases and J gave up 5 bases, with 9 bases separating them. The chain's CDR3 is CASSADRYQPQHF. In nucleotides, the CDR3 is TGTGCCAGCAGTGCGGACAGATATCAGCCCCAGCATTTT.

The genes are TRBV7-9 and TRBJ2-1; 8 positions agree with TRBD2. Trimming removed 6 bases from V and 8 bases from J; junction bases left unmatched: 3. Germline CDR1 reads SEHNR; CDR2 reads FQNEAQ (reference sequence). The length of the CDR3 is 12 residues. CDR3 in DNA: TGTGCCAGCAGTCCGGGGGGGTATGAGCAGTTCTTC. This encodes CASSPGGYEQFF.

The J gene is TRBJ1-1, the V gene TRBV18; TRBD1 agrees at 7 bases. CDR1 and CDR2 from the germline V gene are KGHSH and LQKENI. V shed 4 bases, J shed 0 bases, and the junction held 5 bases outside the gene matches. The CDR3 totals 15 residues. CDR3 sequence: CASSLGGQMNTEAFF. The DNA of the CDR3 is TGTGCCAGCTCACTAGGGGGACAGATGAACACTGAAGCTTTCTTT.

The chain uses TRBV4-1 and TRBJ2-7; 10 nucleotides line up with TRBD2. The V gene end was trimmed by 2 bases and the J gene end by 2 bases; junction bases not matched to a gene: 3. The length of the CDR3 is 15 residues. Germline CDR1 is MGHRA and CDR2 is YSYEKL. CDR3 nucleotides: TGCGCCAGCAGCCAAACTAGCGGGACACCCTACGAGCAGTACTTC. Protein: CASSQTSGTPYEQYF.

The chain combines TRBV2 with TRBJ2-1; D ambiguous. V gave up 7 bases and J gave up 6 bases, with 4 bases separating them. The CDR3 extends over 10 amino acids. Germline lookup yields CDR1 SNHLY and CDR2 FYNNEI. The CDR3 region is CASTRNEQFF. The CDR3 DNA follows: TGTGCCAGCACTCGCAATGAGCAGTTCTTC. Together with reference TRBV2 and TRBJ2-1, the CDR3 gives the full variable domain: EPEVTQTPSHQVTQMGQEVILRCVPISNHLYFYWYRQILGQKVEFLVSFYNNEISEKSEIFDDQFSVERPDGSNFTLKIRSTKLEDSAMYFCASTRNEQFFGPGTRLTVL.

This chain links TRBV28 with TRBJ1-5, with 9 bases lining up with TRBD1. This CDR3 is 18 amino acids long. Germline CDR1 is MDHEN and CDR2 is SYDVKM. J lost 2 bases, V lost 10 bases, and 18 bases had no gene match. CDR3 amino acids: CATDTTSGDRVGNQPQHF. The CDR3 DNA follows: TGTGCCACCGATACCACCTCTGGGGACAGGGTGGGCAATCAGCCCCAGCATTTT.

The V call is TRBV18, the J call TRBJ2-2; D not resolved. V lost 2 bases and J 4 bases, leaving 14 bases between the germline ends. The CDR3 has 16 residues. Germline CDR1 and CDR2: KGHSH and LQKENI. The CDR3 spells CASSPSRSAVTGELFF. The CDR3 DNA reads TGTGCCAGCTCACCATCCAGGTCCGCAGTCACCGGGGAGCTGTTTTTT. Full variable domain (rest looked up from reference TRBV18 and TRBJ2-2): NAGVMQNPRHLVRRRGQEARLRCSPMKGHSHVYWYRQLPEEGLKFMVYLQKENIIDESGMPKERFSAEFPKEGPSILRIQQVVRGDSAAYFCASSPSRSAVTGELFFGEGSRLTVL.

The chain employs TRBV10-3 and TRBJ2-3, with TRBD1 as a possible D gene (5 bases). CDR1 and CDR2 (germline): ENHRY, SYGVKD. The CDR3 totals 14 residues. The V and J ends lost 3 bases and 7 bases respectively, with 14 bases between them. The CDR3 sequence: CAISDPEGVNTQYF. The CDR3 nucleotides read TGTGCCATCAGTGACCCAGAAGGGGTTAATACGCAGTATTTT.

V usage is TRBV5-1 and J usage is TRBJ1-5; 7 bases are a match to TRBD1. The CDR3 sequence is 19 residues long. Germline loops: CDR1 SGHRS, CDR2 YFSETQ. The V segment lost 0 bases and the J segment 11 bases; nucleotides outside the gene matches: 23. CDR3 sequence: CASSLGRGHRGDGCPSQHF. The DNA of the CDR3 is TGCGCCAGCAGCTTGGGTAGGGGCCACAGGGGTGATGGTTGTCCGTCCCAGCATTTT.

This rearrangement joins TRBV19 to TRBJ2-5; TRBD1 aligns across 7 bases. The CDR3 has 16 residues. CDR1 is LNHDA, CDR2 SQIVND, per germline (reference sequence). The junction had 13 bases not matched to a gene; V was cut back by 5 bases and J by 4 bases. CDR3 in amino acids: CASSYRGGTLGETQYF. The CDR3 coding sequence is TGTGCCAGTAGTTACAGGGGTGGGACCCTAGGAGAGACCCAGTACTTC.

The chain uses TRBV7-2 and TRBJ2-1; 10 nucleotides agree with TRBD1. V shed 5 bases and J 9 bases; nucleotides not matched to a gene: 10. Germline V gene data show CDR1 as SGHTA and CDR2 as FQGNSA. CDR3 size: 15 residues. The CDR3 loop is CASSPLGQGVSEQFF. In nucleotides, the CDR3 is TGTGCCAGCAGCCCCCTCGGACAGGGGGTTAGTGAGCAGTTCTTC.

This clone showed up many times. DNA for the CDR3: TGCGCCAGCAGCCAAGATGGTATACAAAAGAACACCGGGGAGCTGTTTTTT. The encoded protein is CASSQDGIQKNTGELFF. The J gene is TRBJ2-2, the V gene TRBV4-1; no firm D call. This CDR3 comprises 17 residues. V lost 0 bases and J lost 1, with 12 bases in between. Germline V CDR1 and CDR2: MGHRA, YSYEKL.

J is TRBJ2-6 and V is TRBV7-6, with TRBD1 identical over 9 bases. J lost 1 base, V lost 4 bases, and 8 bases had no gene match. Germline values: CDR1 SGHVS, CDR2 FNYEAQ. CDR3 length: 18 amino acids. Here the CDR3 DNA reads TGTGCCAGCAGCTCTTTGACAGGGGGATGGTCTGGGGCCAACGTCCTGACTTTC. Its protein product is CASSSLTGGWSGANVLTF. Combining the CDR3 with reference TRBV7-6 and TRBJ2-6 gives the whole variable domain GAGVSQSPRYKVTKRGQDVALRCDPISGHVSLYWYRQALGQGPEFLTYFNYEAQQDKSGLPNDRFSAERPEGSISTLTIQRTEQRDSAMYRCASSSLTGGWSGANVLTFGAGSRLTVL.

V gene TRBV2 combines with J gene TRBJ1-2; 9 bases map to TRBD1. Germline CDR1 and CDR2: SNHLY and FYNNEI. The CDR3 contains 15 residues. Trimming at V came to 8 bases and at J to 4 bases, leaving 11 bases not matched to a gene. The CDR3 region has the DNA TGTGCCAGCGTGATTACCGGGACAGGGATCTATGGCTACACCTTC. Translation: CASVITGTGIYGYTF.

CDR3 nucleotides: TGTGCCAGCAGCGTAGAGCTAGCGGGAGATTACGCAGATACGCAGTATTTT. Its translation is CASSVELAGDYADTQYF. The V and J genes are TRBV9 and TRBJ2-3, with TRBD2 matching 10 bases. Trimming at V came to 0 bases and at J to 4 bases, leaving 8 bases not matched to a gene. Germline V gene lookup returns CDR1 SGDLS and CDR2 YYNGEE. The CDR3 runs 17 residues. The full variable domain, its missing parts supplied by reference TRBV9 and TRBJ2-3, is DSGVTQTPKHLITATGQRVTLRCSPRSGDLSVYWYQQSLDQGLQFLIQYYNGEERAKGNILERFSAQQFPDLHSELNLSSLELGDSALYFCASSVELAGDYADTQYFGPGTRLTVL.

The gene calls are TRBV6-5 and TRBJ2-7, with 8 bases fitting TRBD2. The V gene end was trimmed by 6 bases and the J gene end by 2 bases; junction bases not matched to a gene: 6. The CDR3 extends over 14 amino acids. The germline CDR1 and CDR2 sequences are MNHEY and SVGAGI. The CDR3 spells CASRPYSGTYEQYF. In DNA form, the CDR3 reads TGTGCCAGCAGGCCTTATAGCGGGACCTACGAGCAGTACTTC.

J is TRBJ2-2 and V is TRBV18; D remains ambiguous. The CDR3 totals 16 residues. The V end lost 5 bases, the J end lost 3 bases, and 16 bases lay between the germline ends. Germline-derived CDR1 and CDR2 are KGHSH and LQKENI. The CDR3 is CASSSSDTSYTGELFF. CDR3 nucleotide sequence: TGTGCCAGCTCATCGTCCGACACGTCCTACACCGGGGAGCTGTTTTTT.